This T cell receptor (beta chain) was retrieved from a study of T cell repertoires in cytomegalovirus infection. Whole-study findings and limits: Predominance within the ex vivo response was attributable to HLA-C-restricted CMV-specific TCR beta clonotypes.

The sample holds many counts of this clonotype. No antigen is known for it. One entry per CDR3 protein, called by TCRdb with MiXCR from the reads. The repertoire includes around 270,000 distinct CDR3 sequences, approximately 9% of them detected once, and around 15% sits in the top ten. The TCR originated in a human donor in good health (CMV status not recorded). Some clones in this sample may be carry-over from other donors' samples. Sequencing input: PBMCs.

This chain's CDR3 is CASSLPLTGRSTEAFF. The CDR3, as DNA: TGTGCCAGCAGCTTACCCCTAACAGGGCGGAGCACTGAAGCTTTCTTT. The chain carries TRBV7-2 and TRBJ1-1; D perhaps matches TRBD1 (6 bases). Trimming took 2 bases from V and 4 from J, leaving 17 bases between them. This CDR3 spans 16 amino acids. Germline V gene lookup returns CDR1 SGHTA and CDR2 FQGNSA.